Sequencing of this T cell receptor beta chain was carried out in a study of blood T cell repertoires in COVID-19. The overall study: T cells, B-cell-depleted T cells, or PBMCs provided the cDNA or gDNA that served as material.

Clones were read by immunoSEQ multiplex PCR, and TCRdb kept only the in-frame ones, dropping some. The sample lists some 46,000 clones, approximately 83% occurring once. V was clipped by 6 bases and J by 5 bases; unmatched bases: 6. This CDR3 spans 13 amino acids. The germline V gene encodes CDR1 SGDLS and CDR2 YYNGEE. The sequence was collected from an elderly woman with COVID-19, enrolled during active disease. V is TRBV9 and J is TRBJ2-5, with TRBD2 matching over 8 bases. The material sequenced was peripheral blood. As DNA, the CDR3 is TGTGCCAGCAACCGGGAGGGGTTGGAGACCCAGTACTTC. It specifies CASNREGLETQYF.